The clone carrying this TCR beta chain has only a few counts. Its matching antigen is unknown. A junction boundary mismatches the germline segment, possibly from a read error. The CDR3 runs 12 residues. This sample stems from a study of human T cells and chemical hapten exposure. Study-wide points: While controls formed fewer of them, expanded TCRs formed significantly more large CDR3 similarity clusters.

Time point reported: patch test 3, about 24 weeks after DPC sensitization. Treatment given: therapeutic diphenylcyclopropenone sensitization with weekly scalp DPC. Blood was drawn before each patch test was applied. Individual cDNA molecules had unique molecular identifiers attached to them by the library. TCRdb reanalysed the RACE reads using MiXCR and keeps one entry per CDR3 protein. This sample has 150,000 to 200,000 distinct CDR3 sequences, with around 25% found just once. This sample comprised whole blood, obtained in connection with sensitization to the hapten diphenylcyclopropenone (DPC). The gene calls are TRBV12-3 or TRBV12-4 and TRBJ2-5; D gene unclear. This receptor was obtained from a woman between 40 and 50 years old with alopecia areata. Some clones in this sample may be carry-over from other donors' samples. DNA for the CDR3: TGTGCCAGCAGTTTAGGGTCGTCAAATTTACACTTC. Translated: CASSLGSSNLHF.